This T cell receptor (beta chain) was identified during a study of OX40 agonist ivuxolimab in advanced cancers. Study-level points and caveats: Still undetermined is the antigen specificity of the expanded peripheral T cells. More expanded clones were seen, on average, in CD8+ T cells than in CD4+.

Turning to this clone: Its target is unknown.

Some clones are missing from TCRdb's copy, which holds only in-frame ones; the method was immunoSEQ multiplex PCR. The sample holds 40,000 to 55,000 clones, over 85% seen once. This CDR3 is 15 amino acids long. Unmatched junction bases numbered 3, after V lost 3 bases and J lost 6 bases. The germline gives CDR1 SGHVS, CDR2 FQNEAQ. The chain combines TRBV7-8 with TRBJ2-1; TRBD2 matches 12 bases. Sequenced here: CD4+ or CD8+ T cells sorted from blood, sampled in a trial of the OX40 agonist ivuxolimab. This clonotype originated in an adult with an advanced solid tumor such as melanoma, head and neck, liver or kidney cancer. CDR3 sequence: CASSFPGLAGNEQFF. The CDR3 DNA sequence: TGTGCCAGCAGCTTTCCGGGACTAGCGGGCAATGAGCAGTTCTTC.